This T cell receptor (beta chain) was sequenced during a study of vaccination effects on CD4 cells after COVID-19. Looking at the study overall: Researchers obtained post-vaccine samples at a median of 72 days past the second dose.

Regarding this clone: What it binds is unknown.

Profiling relied on immunoSEQ multiplex PCR, and the TCRdb table lists in-frame clones only, not all of them. The sample lists about 31,000 clones, 74% occurring once. Regarding the study as a whole: Among infection- and vaccine-induced clones, marked clonal contraction occurred late after vaccination.

Sequencing followed a ViraFEST assay step that expanded antigen-specific CD4+ T cells with viral peptide pools. Culturing for roughly 10 days preceded CD4+ T cell isolation. The vaccine given was either BNT162b2 or mRNA-1273, in two doses. No vaccinee had earlier SARS-CoV-2 infection, and nucleocapsid antibodies were negative. In the cultures, half the medium was exchanged for IL-2 medium on days 3 and 7. Here the sequenced sample was CD4+ T cells from PBMCs cultured with HCoV-229E spike peptides, taken after COVID-19 vaccination. This sequence was found in a human donor who received a COVID-19 vaccine.

The CDR3 DNA follows: TGTGCCAGCAGCTTAGAACAGGACGGCTACACCTTC. Translation: CASSLEQDGYTF. The chain carries TRBV7-9 and TRBJ1-2; the D gene is possibly TRBD1 (5 bases). Trimming stripped 1 base from V and 8 bases from J, with 8 bases between. The CDR3 is made up of 12 amino acids. Germline CDR1 SEHNR, CDR2 FQNEAQ (reference sequence).